This TCR beta chain was recovered during a study of cytomegalovirus exposure and HLA in healthy donors. Study conclusions and caveats: The Asian-associated ancestry cluster reportedly had fewer N-insertions than the roughly 670-donor mean in a later analysis. Rates of TCR association differed by HLA locus in a later analysis, with DRB1 highest and HLA-C lowest.

This clone was counted only a few times. Its antigen remains unidentified. The PCR ran on 60 Vbeta and 13 Jbeta primers. The repertoire was sequenced with immunoSEQ multiplex PCR; TCRdb's copy has only in-frame clones and lacks some. The sample shows 140,000 to 150,000 clones, over 60% of them seen only once. Healthy bone marrow donors formed the donor group. From germline, CDR1 is ENHRY and CDR2 SYGVKD. This CDR3 is 14 amino acids long. Trimming at V came to 6 bases and at J to 3 bases, leaving 4 bases not matched to a gene. The TCR comes from a man aged 35-49 years in good health and CMV-seronegative. The chain is built from TRBV10-3 and TRBJ2-7, with 11 bases aligning to TRBD2. Sequenced sample: PBMCs. CDR3 DNA: TGTGCCATCAGGGATACTAGCGGGGGCTACGAGCAGTACTTC. Protein sequence: CAIRDTSGGYEQYF.